This TCR beta chain was identified during a study of blood T cell repertoires in COVID-19. Using immunoSEQ multiplex PCR, the repertoire was profiled, and TCRdb retains in-frame clones only, with some absent. The sample records about 53,000 clones, 70% to 85% being singletons. V dropped 0 bases and J dropped 4; count of bases not matched to a gene: 3. This CDR3 has 15 residues. Per germline, CDR1 SGHKS and CDR2 YYEKEE (reference sequence). The sample taken for sequencing was peripheral blood. This receptor was obtained from a human donor in a cohort sampled during active COVID-19. This chain connects TRBV5-5 to TRBJ2-1, with TRBD2 matching over 8 bases. The CDR3 DNA is TGTGCCAGCAGCTTGGCCGGCGGGGGGTACAATGAGCAGTTCTTC. It specifies CASSLAGGGYNEQFF.